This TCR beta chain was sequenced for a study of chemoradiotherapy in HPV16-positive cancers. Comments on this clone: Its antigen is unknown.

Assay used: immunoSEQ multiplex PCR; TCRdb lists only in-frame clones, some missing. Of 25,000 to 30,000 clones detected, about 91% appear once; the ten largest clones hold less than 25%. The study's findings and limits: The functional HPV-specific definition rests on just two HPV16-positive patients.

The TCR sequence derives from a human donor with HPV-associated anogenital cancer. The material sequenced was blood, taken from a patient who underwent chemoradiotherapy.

CDR3 residues: CASSPGQGAYEQYF. DNA of the CDR3: TGTGCCAGCTCCCCCGGACAGGGGGCTTACGAGCAGTACTTC. The V and J genes are TRBV18 and TRBJ2-7, with 11 bases lining up with TRBD1. The CDR3 has 14 amino acids. Losses at the gene ends were 6 bases for V and 4 bases for J; bases not matched to a gene: 5. Looked up from germline, CDR1 is KGHSH and CDR2 is LQKENI.